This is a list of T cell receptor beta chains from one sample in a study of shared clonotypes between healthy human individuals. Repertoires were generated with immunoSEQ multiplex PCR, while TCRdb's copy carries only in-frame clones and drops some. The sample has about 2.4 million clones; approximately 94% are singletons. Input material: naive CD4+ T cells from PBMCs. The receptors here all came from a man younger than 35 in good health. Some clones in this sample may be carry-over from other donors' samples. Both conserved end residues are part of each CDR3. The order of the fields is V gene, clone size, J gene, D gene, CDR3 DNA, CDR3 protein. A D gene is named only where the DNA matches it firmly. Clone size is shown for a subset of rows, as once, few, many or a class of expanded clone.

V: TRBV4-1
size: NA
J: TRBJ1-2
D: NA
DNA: TGCGCCAGCAGCCTTCAAGGTCAATACTATGGCTACACCTTC
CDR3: CASSLQGQYYGYTF

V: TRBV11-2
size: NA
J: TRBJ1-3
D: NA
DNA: TGTGCCAGCCGCAGACCTGCCTCTGGAAACACCATATATTTT
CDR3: CASRRPASGNTIYF

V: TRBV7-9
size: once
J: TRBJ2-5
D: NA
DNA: TGTGCCAGCAGCAAGACGGCACAAGAGACCCAGTACTTC
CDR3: CASSKTAQETQYF

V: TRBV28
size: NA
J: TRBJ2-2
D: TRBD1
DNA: TGTGCCAGCAGTCGGGACAGGAGAAACACCGGGGAGCTGTTTTTT
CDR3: CASSRDRRNTGELFF

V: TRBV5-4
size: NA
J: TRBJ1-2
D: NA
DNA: TGTGCCAGCAGTCGAGACTCGACGGCGAACTATGGCTACACCTTC
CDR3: CASSRDSTANYGYTF

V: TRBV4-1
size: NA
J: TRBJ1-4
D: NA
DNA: TGCGCCAGCAGCCAAATTCAGCTTAATGAAAAACTGTTTTTT
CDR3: CASSQIQLNEKLFF

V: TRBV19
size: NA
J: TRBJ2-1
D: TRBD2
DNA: TGTGCCAGTAGTATCCCTCCCTTCGCGGGAGGTCACAATGAGCAGTTCTTC
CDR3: CASSIPPFAGGHNEQFF

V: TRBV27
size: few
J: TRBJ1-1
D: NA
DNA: TGTGCCAGCAGTTTATCGTTGAACACTGAAGCTTTCTTT
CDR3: CASSLSLNTEAFF

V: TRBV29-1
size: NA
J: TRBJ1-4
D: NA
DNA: TGCAGCGTTGGTCTCCCACTTAATGAAAAACTGTTTTTT
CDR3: CSVGLPLNEKLFF

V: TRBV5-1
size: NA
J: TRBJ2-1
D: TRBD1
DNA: TGCGCCAGCAGCTCACAGGGGAACTCCTACAATGAGCAGTTCTTC
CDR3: CASSSQGNSYNEQFF

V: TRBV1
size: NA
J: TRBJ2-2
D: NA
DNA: TGCACCAGCAGCCAAATACAGGAGACCGGGGAGCTGTTTTTT
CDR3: CTSSQIQETGELFF